Listed here are 3 T cell receptor beta chains from one sample, sequenced in a study of blood T cell repertoires in COVID-19. Profiled with immunoSEQ multiplex PCR; TCRdb holds only in-frame clones, not every one. The profile shows around 190,000 clones, 70% to 85% of them singletons. The source material was PBMCs or T cells enriched from blood (not recorded which). Receptors originate from a woman in her 30s who had recovered from COVID-19.

The chain carries TRBV24-1 and TRBJ2-1; TRBD1 agrees at 7 bases. J was trimmed by 4 bases and V by 2 bases; bases with no gene match: 10. CDR3 length: 17 residues. Per germline, CDR1 KGHDR and CDR2 SFDVKD. This CDR3 is CATSDSLGTVIYNEQFF. In DNA, the CDR3 is TGTGCCACCAGTGATTCTCTTGGGACAGTGATTTACAATGAGCAGTTCTTC.

The V and J genes are TRBV27 and TRBJ1-1, with D unresolved. Trimming took off 5 bases at V and 1 base at J, with 8 bases between the two ends. The germline CDR1 and CDR2 sequences are MNHEY and SMNVEV (reference sequence). The CDR3 has 13 residues. The CDR3 here is CASSENRNTEAFF. The CDR3 bases are TGTGCCAGCAGTGAAAACAGGAACACTGAAGCTTTCTTT.

The genes are TRBV7-9 and TRBJ1-3; D may be TRBD1 (5 bases). The CDR3 length is 16 residues. V lost 4 bases and J lost 0, with 13 bases in between. CDR1 SEHNR and CDR2 FQNEAQ come from the germline V gene (reference sequence). This CDR3 reads CASSSTTGLSGNTIYF. The CDR3 DNA is TGTGCCAGCAGCTCGACAACAGGCCTCTCTGGAAACACCATATATTTT.